The 14 T cell receptor beta chains reported below all come from one sample, sequenced in a study of cytomegalovirus exposure and HLA in healthy donors. The PCR was carried out with 60 Vbeta primers and 13 Jbeta primers. Measured with immunoSEQ multiplex PCR; TCRdb has only the in-frame clones, and not every one. Of about 130,000 clones in the sample, about three quarters are singletons; the top ten hold about 1.7%. Sequencing was carried out using PBMCs. The receptors were sampled from a woman between 40 and 50 years old in good health and CMV-seronegative.

The chain has TRBV28 and TRBJ2-7; 8 bases map to TRBD1. The CDR3 is 13 residues long. V shed 7 bases, J shed 7 bases, and the junction held 9 bases outside the gene matches. Per the germline V gene, CDR1 is MDHEN and CDR2 is SYDVKM. The CDR3 DNA is TGTGCCAGCAATCGACAGGGGCGCTGGGAGCAGTACTTC. Residues: CASNRQGRWEQYF.

The genes are TRBV5-6 and TRBJ2-7; a possible D gene is TRBD2 (5 bases). Trimming left V 0 bases short and J 0 bases short, with 13 bases between. Germline CDR1 SGHDT, CDR2 YYEEEE. The CDR3 sequence is 16 residues long. CDR3 sequence reads: CASSLVPAVPSYEQYF. In DNA, the CDR3 is TGTGCCAGCAGCTTGGTCCCAGCGGTACCCTCCTACGAGCAGTACTTC.

This clone was counted a few times. The DNA of the CDR3 is TGTGCCAGCAGCTTGGAGCGGGGGGGACGGTACTTC. Protein product: CASSLERGGRYF. V is TRBV5-6 and J is TRBJ2-5; 10 nucleotides match TRBD2. Germline loops: CDR1 SGHDT, CDR2 YYEEEE. J lost 13 bases, V lost 0 bases, and 3 bases had no gene match. This CDR3 is 12 amino acids long. Looking up the rest from reference TRBV5-6 and TRBJ2-5 gives the full variable domain: DAGVTQSPTHLIKTRGQQVTLRCSPKSGHDTVSWYQQALGQGPQFIFQYYEEEERQRGNFPDRFSGHQFPNYSSELNVNALLLGDSALYLCASSLERGGRYFGPGTRLLVL.

V is TRBV11-3 and J is TRBJ2-3, with TRBD1 identical over 8 bases. CDR3 length: 17 amino acids. Germline CDR1 SGHNT, CDR2 YENEEA. J lost 2 bases, V lost 1 base, and 8 bases had no gene match. The CDR3 bases are TGTGCCAGCAGCTTAGGCGGCGGCAGGGGGCTCACAGATACGCAGTATTTT. Protein product: CASSLGGGRGLTDTQYF.

This chain joins TRBV6-5 and TRBJ2-2, with TRBD2 as a possible D gene (6 bases). This CDR3 region has 15 residues. V was clipped by 0 bases and J by 3 bases, with 8 bases between them. CDR1 is MNHEY and CDR2 is SVGAGI in the germline V gene. CDR3 in DNA: TGTGCCAGCAGTTACTCCGGGGGTCACACCGGGGAGCTGTTTTTT. Its protein product is CASSYSGGHTGELFF.

In this sample, this clone turned up once. The chain is built from TRBV30 and TRBJ2-5; 7 bases fit TRBD2. The CDR3 length is 14 residues. After removal of 1 base from V and 5 bases from J, the junction contained 7 bases not matched to a gene. Germline lookup yields CDR1 GTSNPN and CDR2 SVGIG (reference sequence). The CDR3: CAWSGSTSWETQYF. The CDR3 DNA is TGTGCCTGGAGTGGATCGACTAGCTGGGAGACCCAGTACTTC. The full variable domain, completed using reference TRBV30 and TRBJ2-5, is SQTIHQWPATLVQPVGSPLSLECTVEGTSNPNLYWYRQAAGRGLQLLFYSVGIGQISSEVPQNLSASRPQDRQFILSSKKLLLSDSGFYLCAWSGSTSWETQYFGPGTRLLVL.

The rearrangement uses TRBV28 and TRBJ2-7; 11 bases match TRBD1. Germline V gives CDR1 MDHEN, CDR2 SYDVKM. Trimming cost V 8 bases and J 2 bases; bases outside gene matches: 8. The CDR3 contains 15 residues. DNA of the CDR3: TGTGCCAGCGGTGCGCCGGGACAGGGGGCCTACGAGCAGTACTTC. Translated: CASGAPGQGAYEQYF. Full variable domain (missing parts from reference TRBV28 and TRBJ2-7): DVKVTQSSRYLVKRTGEKVFLECVQDMDHENMFWYRQDPGLGLRLIYFSYDVKMKEKGDIPEGYSVSREKKERFSLILESASTNQTSMYLCASGAPGQGAYEQYFGPGTRLTVT.

V gene TRBV28 combines with J gene TRBJ1-5; the D is unclear. With 1 base removed from V and 6 bases from J, the gap between germline ends came to 7 bases. This CDR3 is 13 amino acids long. CDR1 and CDR2 from the germline V gene are MDHEN and SYDVKM. CDR3 sequence: CASSLYPTQPQHF. CDR3 bases: TGTGCCAGCAGTTTATATCCTACTCAGCCCCAGCATTTT.

This sequence joins TRBV7-3 and TRBJ1-1, with D tentatively TRBD1 (6 bases). V lost 2 bases, J lost 1 base, and 8 bases lay in between. The CDR3 spans 14 residues. Germline assignment: CDR1 SGHTA and CDR2 FQGTGA. CDR3 region: CASSLGRGNTEAFF. The CDR3 DNA follows: TGTGCCAGCAGCTTAGGCAGGGGGAACACTGAAGCTTTCTTT.

The chain uses TRBV10-1 and TRBJ1-3; a weak D match, TRBD1 (6 bases). The CDR3 sequence is 22 residues long. V lost 0 bases, J lost 1 base, and 28 bases lay in between. Germline assignment: CDR1 WNHNN and CDR2 SYGVQD (reference sequence). The CDR3 DNA is TGCGCCAGCAGTGAGTCCGGAGGGGGGGCCCTAGGGGTTGGGTTTTCTGGAAACACCATATATTTT. Residues: CASSESGGGALGVGFSGNTIYF.

The V call is TRBV28, the J call TRBJ1-2, with 10 nucleotides matching TRBD1. There are 15 residues in the CDR3. Germline values: CDR1 MDHEN, CDR2 SYDVKM. V lost 4 bases to trimming and J lost 8 bases; unmatched junction nucleotides: 10. In DNA, the CDR3 is TGTGCCAGCAGTTCCCTGGGACAGGGGATAGGAGGCTACACCTTC. This codes for CASSSLGQGIGGYTF.

This clone was counted only a few times. The chain employs TRBV7-8 and TRBJ2-7; maybe TRBD2 (6 bases). Trimming cost V 5 bases and J 3 bases, with 11 bases left between them. The CDR3 totals 13 residues. Per the germline V gene, CDR1 is SGHVS and CDR2 is FQNEAQ. The CDR3 spells CASSRGSGYEQYF. The DNA for the CDR3 is TGTGCCAGCAGCCGGGGTAGCGGCTACGAGCAGTACTTC.

The chain carries TRBV28 and TRBJ2-2, with D possibly matching TRBD2 (5 bases). V lost 5 bases and J 3 bases, leaving 16 bases between the germline ends. The CDR3 sequence is 16 residues long. CDR1 is MDHEN, CDR2 SYDVKM, per germline. This CDR3 is CASSGPSRVDTGELFF. The CDR3 DNA reads TGTGCCAGCAGTGGCCCCTCGCGGGTTGACACCGGGGAGCTGTTTTTT.

V and J are TRBV5-6 and TRBJ1-5; D perhaps matches TRBD1 (5 bases). Looked up from germline, CDR1 is SGHDT and CDR2 is YYEEEE. V gave up 4 bases and J gave up 4 bases, with 12 bases separating them. The CDR3 spans 14 residues. CDR3 DNA sequence: TGTGCCAGCAGCCCCTTTGGGGGGAATCAGCCCCAGCATTTT. Translated, it gives CASSPFGGNQPQHF.